This T cell receptor (beta chain) was sequenced for a study of beta chain features in type 1 diabetes (dated by TCRdb to the late 2010s). For context, the study as a whole: No differences in mean age, gender distribution, total cell number or subset yield were found between patients and healthy donors. Across all samples, 107,917,701 sorted cells were examined, and cell number per subset correlated strongly with RNA yield. In the study, recently diagnosed type 1 diabetes patients and matched healthy donors were compared on the TCRB repertoires of their sorted circulating CD4+ T cell subsets. Naive and central memory subsets were obtained from all 30 or so donors, but regulatory and stem cell-like memory subsets were isolated from only 8 patients and roughly 8 healthy donors. What the research found in general, with its limitations: A moderate but significant shortening of TCRB CDR3 length was observed in type 1 diabetes patients in all four CD4+ subsets. Patients with type 1 diabetes made fewer insertions and deleted more nucleotides at VDJ recombination sites, implying thymic rearrangement abnormalities. Naive, central memory and regulatory TCRB repertoires appeared to be more alike among patients than among healthy donors. HLA sub-analyses involved small numbers of individuals, so any influence of HLA type on TCRB rearrangement remained unresolved. Sequencing cDNA rather than genomic DNA could over-represent highly expressing activated cells, although activation and CD3 levels did not differ between groups. PCR might favor shorter templates, but patient and control samples were amplified and corrected together, so any skew would affect both groups equally.

This clone was detected only a few times. There is no known antigen for this receptor. Per-base quality was not reported, and no clone a single base away is much larger than it. Each donor gave one peripheral blood draw, roughly 0.11 L on average, collected into heparinised tubes. A BD FACSAria II was used to sort naive, central memory, regulatory and stem cell-like memory CD4+ T cells with a panel that included CD45RO, CCR7, CD25, CD127, CD95 and CD27. A purity above 98% was achieved for all sorted populations. PBMCs were isolated immediately by Lymphoprep density gradient centrifugation and stained directly without culture. So that batch effects would be minimized, each experiment stained and sorted samples in pairs, pairing one healthy donor with one patient. The junction shows trimming of 6 bases on V and 3 bases on J, plus 14 bases between the germline ends. Its CDR3 holds 15 amino acids, cysteine through phenylalanine. Kept here is only the CDR3 DNA, which spans 45 bases and is read in frame from base 1. The germline V gene specifies SNHLY as CDR1 and FYNNEI as CDR2.

All of the isolated RNA was reverse transcribed with the High Capacity cDNA Reverse Transcription Kit, so expressed TCRB transcripts were sequenced. Naive, central memory and regulatory T cell samples underwent deep immunoSEQ sequencing, averaging around 3.9 million total reads per sample. Sorted cells were lysed in RLT buffer and RNA was extracted with DNase-treated RNeasy Micro or Mini kits, depending on cell number. To prevent cross-contamination, each cell subset was processed individually, whereas patient and healthy donor samples were processed jointly. TCRB sequences were amplified from cDNA with the immunoSEQ multiplex PCR, producing 87-bp fragments spanning the CDR3 region. Sequencing of the amplicons was done on the Illumina HiSeq platform. From the authors' description of their analysis: Synthetic template baselines were used to correct PCR bias computationally, reads within Hamming distance 2 were collapsed, and singletons that could not be merged were discarded. By aligning reads against IMGT, V, D and J genes, CDR3 length, and insertions or deletions at six rearrangement sites were assigned. Within each subset, clonotype counts were normalized to the number of sorted cells before true diversity and Gini coefficients were calculated with the tcR R package. The overlap coefficient, calculated on TCRB nucleotide sequences, was used to quantify repertoire sharing. Out-of-frame TCRB sequences from naive cells were analyzed to stand in for the pre-selection repertoire. The immuneACCESS repertoire file appears here via TCRdb, limited to in-frame rearrangements. These files lack a portion of the clones; in checked studies, under half of the deficit traces to unresolved V genes, and the cause of the others is not known. The DNA was the basis for D and trimming; V, J and clone size are from that table. The sample table holds 300,000 to 450,000 clones, of which over 9.5% were seen once. Of the sample, under 0.02% falls within the top ten clones.

The V and J genes are TRBV2 and TRBJ2-2; the D segment could be TRBD1, given 5 matching bases. The material sequenced was naive CD4+ T cells from blood. The meaning of the sample's cell subset or site label: true naive CD4+ T cells. The sequence was collected from a man younger than 35 in good health. The encoded CDR3 is CASRRTTTDTGELFF. The DNA sequence is as follows: TGTGCCAGCAGAAGGACAACAACTGACACCGGGGAGCTGTTTTTT. With all but the CDR3 taken from the reference TRBV2 and TRBJ2-2 genes, the full variable domain is: EPEVTQTPSHQVTQMGQEVILRCVPISNHLYFYWYRQILGQKVEFLVSFYNNEISEKSEIFDDQFSVERPDGSNFTLKIRSTKLEDSAMYFCASRRTTTDTGELFFGEGSRLTVL.